The 14 T cell receptor beta chains given below trace back to one sample, sequenced in a study of cytomegalovirus exposure and HLA in healthy donors. Primers for the PCR totalled 60 Vbeta and 13 Jbeta. Sequencing was performed with immunoSEQ multiplex PCR; in TCRdb, only in-frame clones are kept and a portion is missing. The sample lists 110,000 to 150,000 clones, roughly 73% seen once, with around 3.4% in the top ten. Sample: PBMCs. The receptors were sampled from a man aged 35-49 years in good health and CMV-seronegative.

This sequence joins TRBV29-1 and TRBJ2-1, with 9 bases fitting TRBD1. Germline CDR1 SQVTM, CDR2 ANQGSEA. Trimming cost V 7 bases and J 8 bases; bases outside gene matches: 9. The CDR3 runs to 13 residues. CDR3 sequence: CSDLPGQGYEQFF. The DNA for the CDR3 is TGCAGCGACCTACCGGGACAGGGCTATGAGCAGTTCTTC.

To note about this clone: The sample contains more than one DNA sequence encoding this CDR3. CDR3 region: CASSVGLAETQYF. CDR3 nucleotides: TGTGCCAGCAGCGTAGGGCTTGCTGAGACCCAGTACTTC. V usage is TRBV9 and J usage is TRBJ2-5, with unresolved D. Trimming stripped 0 bases from V and 5 bases from J, with 8 bases between. This CDR3 is built from 13 residues. Looked up from germline, CDR1 is SGDLS and CDR2 is YYNGEE.

V usage is TRBV28 and J usage is TRBJ1-5, with 8 bases that match TRBD1. J gave up 5 bases and V 2 bases, and 5 bases lay outside the gene matches. Germline V gene lookup returns CDR1 MDHEN and CDR2 SYDVKM. The CDR3 has 15 amino acids. As DNA, the CDR3 is TGTGCCAGCAGTTTACAGGGGGCTGGAGATCAGCCCCAGCATTTT. Translation: CASSLQGAGDQPQHF.

This clone was counted a few times. V usage is TRBV2 and J usage is TRBJ1-3, with TRBD1 matching 7 bases. Trimming took 6 bases from V and 0 from J; bases not matched to a gene: 11. CDR3 size: 17 residues. Germline CDR1 reads SNHLY; CDR2 reads FYNNEI. The CDR3 coding sequence is TGTGCCAGCAGCGCTCAGGGGGGATTCAGCTCTGGAAACACCATATATTTT. Protein: CASSAQGGFSSGNTIYF.

The chain couples TRBV7-2 to TRBJ2-1; 10 positions agree with TRBD2. Germline CDR1 SGHTA, CDR2 FQGNSA. This CDR3 has 15 amino acids. With V trimmed by 4 bases and J by 4 bases, 4 bases remained unmatched. CDR3: CASSSHSGGYNEQFF. For the CDR3, the DNA is TGTGCCAGCAGCTCACATAGCGGGGGGTACAATGAGCAGTTCTTC.

The chain has TRBV4-3 and TRBJ2-1; 12 bases are shared with TRBD1. Germline CDR1 LGHNA, CDR2 YSLEER. Trimming at V came to 0 bases and at J to 13 bases, leaving 16 bases not matched to a gene. The CDR3 totals 18 residues. CDR3 region: CASSQELGVVGTGGGQFF. The CDR3 DNA reads as TGCGCCAGCAGCCAAGAGTTGGGTGTGGTAGGGACAGGGGGCGGTCAGTTCTTC.

CDR3 DNA: TGTGCCAGCAGAGCCTCGCGCAGGGCTTCTAACTATGGCTACACCTTC. This gives the protein CASRASRRASNYGYTF. This chain links TRBV28 with TRBJ1-2, with D perhaps TRBD1 (5 bases). Looked up from germline, CDR1 is MDHEN and CDR2 is SYDVKM. CDR3 length: 16 amino acids. The V gene lost 6 bases and the J gene lost 0 bases, with 17 bases spanning the gap.

The V and J genes are TRBV2 and TRBJ1-6, with 8 bases matching TRBD1. J was trimmed by 4 bases and V by 7 bases; bases with no gene match: 9. Germline lookup yields CDR1 SNHLY and CDR2 FYNNEI. This CDR3 comprises 16 residues. The CDR3 DNA reads TGTGCCAGCACTACGGGACAGGCATCTTATAATTCACCCCTCCACTTT. Its protein is CASTTGQASYNSPLHF.

The DNA of the CDR3 is TGTGCCAGCCAGCGAGGGGGCGCGGATGGCTACACCTTC. Its translation is CASQRGGADGYTF. The chain links TRBV6-5 to TRBJ1-2; 7 bases map to TRBD1. There are 13 residues in the CDR3. Germline-derived CDR1 and CDR2 are MNHEY and SVGAGI. V lost 8 bases, J lost 6 bases, and 9 bases stayed unmatched.

The rearrangement uses TRBV12-5 and TRBJ2-7; 7 bases align to TRBD1. Trimming took 4 bases from V and 0 from J; bases not matched to a gene: 6. There are 15 residues in the CDR3. Looked up from germline, CDR1 is LGHNT and CDR2 is FRNRAP. This CDR3 reads CASGSGQNLSYEQYF. As DNA, the CDR3 is TGTGCTAGTGGTTCGGGACAGAACCTCTCCTACGAGCAGTACTTC.

V usage is TRBV27 and J usage is TRBJ1-2; no clear D gene. There are 13 residues in the CDR3. Germline values: CDR1 MNHEY, CDR2 SMNVEV (reference sequence). With 4 bases removed from V and 8 bases from J, the gap between germline ends came to 14 bases. For the CDR3, the DNA is TGTGCCAGCAGTTATGCCGGGTCTAGCGGCTACACCTTC. This gives the protein CASSYAGSSGYTF.

The CDR3 sequence: CASSPAGRESNYGYTF. The DNA for the CDR3 is TGTGCCAGCAGCCCCGCCGGCAGGGAATCTAACTATGGCTACACCTTC. This rearrangement joins TRBV7-3 to TRBJ1-2; perhaps TRBD1 as D (5 bases). Trimming shortened V by 5 bases and J by 0 bases, and 16 bases separated the two germline ends. Looked up from germline, CDR1 is SGHTA and CDR2 is FQGTGA. The CDR3 runs to 16 residues. The full variable domain, completed using reference TRBV7-3 and TRBJ1-2, is GAGVSQTPSNKVTEKGKYVELRCDPISGHTALYWYRQSLGQGPEFLIYFQGTGAADDSGLPNDRFFAVRPEGSVSTLKIQRTERGDSAVYLCASSPAGRESNYGYTFGSGTRLTVV.

Turning to this clone: Other DNA sequences in this sample translate to the same CDR3. V and J are TRBV2 and TRBJ2-7; 8 nucleotides agree with TRBD2. Germline V lookup: CDR1 SNHLY, CDR2 FYNNEI. This CDR3 region has 15 residues. Unmatched junction bases numbered 5, after V lost 4 bases and J lost 0 bases. The CDR3 loop reads CASSVSGGASYEQYF. In DNA, the CDR3 is TGTGCCAGCAGTGTCTCCGGGGGGGCCTCCTACGAGCAGTACTTC.

A single count supports this clone. The chain is built from TRBV7-3 and TRBJ2-5, with 9 bases aligning to TRBD1. Per germline, CDR1 SGHTA and CDR2 FQGTGA. Trimming at V came to 2 bases and at J to 6 bases, leaving 10 bases not matched to a gene. The length of the CDR3 is 16 residues. CDR3 protein: CASSLPGTGMRQTQYF. CDR3 coding DNA: TGTGCCAGCAGCTTACCCGGGACAGGGATGAGGCAGACCCAGTACTTC.